This T cell receptor beta chain was profiled in a study of shared clonotypes between healthy human individuals. Findings and limits, study-wide: Large depth notwithstanding, sorted-subset sequencing proved incomplete by rarefaction. Expectations were that clonotype sharing among donors would be affected by sequencing depth.

Worth noting for this clone: Its specificity is unknown.

Germline CDR1 and CDR2: SGHDT and YYEEEE. The CDR3 has 13 amino acids. V lost 0 bases to trimming and J lost 10 bases, with 11 bases between them. This table comes from immunoSEQ multiplex PCR, and its TCRdb copy is limited to in-frame clones, with some not included. This table holds over a million clones, approximately 98.5% found once. The rearrangement uses TRBV5-6 and TRBJ1-5; D gene ambiguous. This sequence originates from a man aged 25-40 years in good health. Sample: naive CD4+ T cells sorted from blood. The subset: CD45RA+ positively selected. The CDR3 sequence: CASSLGIRYPQHF. The CDR3 DNA reads TGTGCCAGCAGCTTGGGGATTCGTTACCCCCAGCATTTT.